This TCR beta chain was found in a study of T cell changes during pregnancy in multiple sclerosis. Germline V gene lookup returns CDR1 LNHDA and CDR2 SQIVND (reference sequence). CDR3 length equals 15 residues. The junction had 3 bases not matched to a gene; V was cut back by 4 bases and J by 3 bases. Some clones are missing from TCRdb's copy, which holds only in-frame ones; the method was immunoSEQ multiplex PCR. Of about 55,000 clones in the sample, around 89% were seen once. The origin of this receptor is a female donor with multiple sclerosis, enrolled in a pregnancy study. The V and J genes are TRBV19 and TRBJ2-1; TRBD2 matches 10 bases. This material consisted of CD4+ T cells from peripheral blood mononuclear cells, taken in the first trimester of pregnancy. CDR3 DNA: TGTGCCAGTAGTAGGGCTAGCGGGGGCTACAATGAGCAGTTCTTC. Translation gives CASSRASGGYNEQFF.